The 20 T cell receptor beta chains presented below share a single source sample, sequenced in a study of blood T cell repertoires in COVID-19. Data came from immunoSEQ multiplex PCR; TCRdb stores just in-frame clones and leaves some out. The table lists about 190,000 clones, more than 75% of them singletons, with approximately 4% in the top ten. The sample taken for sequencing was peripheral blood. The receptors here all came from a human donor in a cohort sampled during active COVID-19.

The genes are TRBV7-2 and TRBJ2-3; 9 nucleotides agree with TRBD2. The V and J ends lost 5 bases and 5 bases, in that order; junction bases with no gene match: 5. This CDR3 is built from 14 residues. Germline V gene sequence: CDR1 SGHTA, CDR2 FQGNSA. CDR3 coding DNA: TGTGCCAGCAGCCTTAGCGGGAGTGTAGATACGCAGTATTTT. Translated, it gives CASSLSGSVDTQYF.

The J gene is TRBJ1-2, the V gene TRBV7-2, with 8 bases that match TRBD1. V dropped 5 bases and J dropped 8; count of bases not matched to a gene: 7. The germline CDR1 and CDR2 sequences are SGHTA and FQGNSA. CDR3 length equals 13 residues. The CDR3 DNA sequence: TGTGCCAGCAGCCGGGACAGGCTTGGGGGCTACACCTTC. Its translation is CASSRDRLGGYTF.

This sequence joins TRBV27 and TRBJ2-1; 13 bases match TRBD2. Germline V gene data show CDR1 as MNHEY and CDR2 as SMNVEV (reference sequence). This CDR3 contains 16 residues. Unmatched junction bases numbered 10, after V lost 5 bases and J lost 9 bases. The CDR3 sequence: CASSLALAGGPGEQFF. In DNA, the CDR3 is TGTGCCAGCAGTCTCGCACTAGCGGGAGGGCCGGGTGAGCAGTTCTTC.

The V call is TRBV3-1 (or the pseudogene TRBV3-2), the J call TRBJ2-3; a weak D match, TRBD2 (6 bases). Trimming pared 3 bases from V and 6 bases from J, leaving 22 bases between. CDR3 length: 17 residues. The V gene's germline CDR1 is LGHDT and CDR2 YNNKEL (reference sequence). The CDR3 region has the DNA TGTGCCAGCAGCCATGCCGAGGACTATTGGGGGAAGGATACGCAGTATTTT. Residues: CASSHAEDYWGKDTQYF.

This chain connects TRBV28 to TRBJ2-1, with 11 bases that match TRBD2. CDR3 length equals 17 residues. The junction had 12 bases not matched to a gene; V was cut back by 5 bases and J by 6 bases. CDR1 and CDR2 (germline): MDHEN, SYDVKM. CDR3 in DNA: TGTGCCAGCAGTCCCCAACTAGCGGGAGCGGGTCGCAATGAGCAGTTCTTC. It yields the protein CASSPQLAGAGRNEQFF.

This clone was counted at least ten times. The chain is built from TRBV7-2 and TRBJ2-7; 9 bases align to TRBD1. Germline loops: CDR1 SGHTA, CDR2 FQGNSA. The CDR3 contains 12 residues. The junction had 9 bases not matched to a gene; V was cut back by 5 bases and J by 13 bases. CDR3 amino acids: CASSKTGTGHYF. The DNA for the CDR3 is TGTGCCAGCAGCAAAACCGGGACAGGGCATTACTTC.

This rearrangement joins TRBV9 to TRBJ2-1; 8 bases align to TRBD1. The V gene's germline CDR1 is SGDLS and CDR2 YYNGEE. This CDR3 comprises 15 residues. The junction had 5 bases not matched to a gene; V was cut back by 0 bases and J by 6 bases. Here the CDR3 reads CASSVAAGQGNEQFF. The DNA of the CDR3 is TGTGCCAGCAGCGTAGCCGCTGGACAGGGCAATGAGCAGTTCTTC.

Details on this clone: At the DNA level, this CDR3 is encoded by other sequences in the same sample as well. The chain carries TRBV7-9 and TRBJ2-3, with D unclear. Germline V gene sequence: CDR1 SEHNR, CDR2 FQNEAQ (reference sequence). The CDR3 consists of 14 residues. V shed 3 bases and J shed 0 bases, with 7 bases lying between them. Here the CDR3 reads CASSLVTSTDTQYF. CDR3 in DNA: TGTGCCAGCAGCTTGGTAACTAGCACAGATACGCAGTATTTT.

CDR3 region: CASSLGDRGGNIQYF. DNA for the CDR3: TGCGCCAGCAGCTTGGGGGACAGGGGTGGAAACATTCAGTACTTC. The chain employs TRBV5-1 and TRBJ2-4, with 10 bases identical to TRBD1. V lost 0 bases, J lost 6 bases, and 3 bases stayed unmatched. The CDR3 has 15 amino acids. Per germline, CDR1 SGHRS and CDR2 YFSETQ.

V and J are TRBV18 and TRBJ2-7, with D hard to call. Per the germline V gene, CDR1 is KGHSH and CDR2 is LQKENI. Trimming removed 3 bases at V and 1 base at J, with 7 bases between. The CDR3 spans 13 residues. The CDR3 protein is CASSPTLSYEQYF. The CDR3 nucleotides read TGTGCCAGCTCACCCACCCTATCCTACGAGCAGTACTTC.

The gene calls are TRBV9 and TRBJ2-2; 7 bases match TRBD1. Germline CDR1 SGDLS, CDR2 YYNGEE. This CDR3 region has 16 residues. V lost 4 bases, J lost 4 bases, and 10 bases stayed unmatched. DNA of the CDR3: TGTGCCAGCAGCCCGACAGGGAATTTAGTCACCGGGGAGCTGTTTTTT. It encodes CASSPTGNLVTGELFF.

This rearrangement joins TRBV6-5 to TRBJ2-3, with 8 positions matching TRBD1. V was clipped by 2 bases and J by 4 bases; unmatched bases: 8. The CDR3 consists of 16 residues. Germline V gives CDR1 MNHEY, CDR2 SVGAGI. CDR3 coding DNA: TGTGCCAGCAGTTACGAGGCGACAGGGGTGGCAGATACGCAGTATTTT. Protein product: CASSYEATGVADTQYF.

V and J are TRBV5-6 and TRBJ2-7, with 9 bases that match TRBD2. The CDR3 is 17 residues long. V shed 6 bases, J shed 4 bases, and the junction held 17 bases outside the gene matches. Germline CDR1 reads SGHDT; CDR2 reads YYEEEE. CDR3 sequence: CASTLGPGLAQKYEQYF. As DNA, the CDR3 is TGTGCCAGCACCCTGGGGCCCGGACTAGCGCAAAAATACGAGCAGTACTTC.

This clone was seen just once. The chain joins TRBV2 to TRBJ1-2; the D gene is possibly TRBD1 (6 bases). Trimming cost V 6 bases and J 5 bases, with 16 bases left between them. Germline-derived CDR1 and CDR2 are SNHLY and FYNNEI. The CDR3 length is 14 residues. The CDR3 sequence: CASSPDRTLYGYTF. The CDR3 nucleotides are TGTGCCAGCAGCCCTGACAGGACATTATATGGCTACACCTTC.

The CDR3 region is CASSPLVDTEAFF. The CDR3 DNA reads as TGTGCCAGCAGTCCGCTAGTGGACACTGAAGCTTTCTTT. This chain links TRBV12-3 or TRBV12-4 with TRBJ1-1; D remains ambiguous. This CDR3 has 13 residues. With 5 bases removed from V and 3 bases from J, the gap between germline ends came to 10 bases.

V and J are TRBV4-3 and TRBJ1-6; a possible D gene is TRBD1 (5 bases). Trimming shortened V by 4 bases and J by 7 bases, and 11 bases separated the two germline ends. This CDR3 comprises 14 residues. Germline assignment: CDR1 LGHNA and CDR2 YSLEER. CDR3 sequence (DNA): TGCGCCAGCAGCCGGGGCACCGACAATTCACCCCTCCACTTT. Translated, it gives CASSRGTDNSPLHF.

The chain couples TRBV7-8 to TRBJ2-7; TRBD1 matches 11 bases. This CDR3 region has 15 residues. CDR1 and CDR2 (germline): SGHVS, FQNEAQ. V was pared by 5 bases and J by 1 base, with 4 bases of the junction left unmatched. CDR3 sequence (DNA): TGTGCCAGCAGCGTCGGGACAGGGGGATCCTACGAGCAGTACTTC. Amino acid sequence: CASSVGTGGSYEQYF.

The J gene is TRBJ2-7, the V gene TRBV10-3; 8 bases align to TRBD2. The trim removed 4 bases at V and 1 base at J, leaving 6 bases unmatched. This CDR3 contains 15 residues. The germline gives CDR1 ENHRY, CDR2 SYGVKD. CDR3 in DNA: TGTGCCATCAGTGGGGGCGGGGGGCTATCCTACGAGCAGTACTTC. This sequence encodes CAISGGGGLSYEQYF.

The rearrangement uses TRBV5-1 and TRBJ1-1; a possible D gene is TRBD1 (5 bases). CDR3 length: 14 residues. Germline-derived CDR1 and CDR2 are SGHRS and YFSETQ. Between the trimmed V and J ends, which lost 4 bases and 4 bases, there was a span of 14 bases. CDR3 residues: CASSRNAGLTEAFF. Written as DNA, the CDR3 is TGCGCCAGCAGCCGTAACGCGGGGCTCACTGAAGCTTTCTTT.

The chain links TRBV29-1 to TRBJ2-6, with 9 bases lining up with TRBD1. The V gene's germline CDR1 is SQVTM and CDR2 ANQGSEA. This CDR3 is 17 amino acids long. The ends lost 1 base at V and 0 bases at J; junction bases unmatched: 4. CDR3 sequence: CSVEGGQGSSGANVLTF. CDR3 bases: TGCAGCGTTGAAGGGGGACAGGGAAGCTCTGGGGCCAACGTCCTGACTTTC.